This T cell receptor (beta chain) was observed in a study of technical replicates of blood from several donors. Sequencing used immunoSEQ multiplex PCR; TCRdb keeps in-frame clones, though not all of them. The sample contains tens of thousands of clones, about 91% of which appear only once. Germline CDR1 is MNHNS and CDR2 is SASEGT. After removal of 3 bases from V and 4 bases from J, the junction contained 9 bases not matched to a gene. The CDR3 covers 16 residues. The source material was T cells isolated from PBMCs. This rearrangement joins TRBV6-1 to TRBJ2-1; 7 bases agree with TRBD1. The receptor was derived from a human donor in good health. The CDR3: CASSDHRDRFYNEQFF. As DNA, the CDR3 is TGTGCCAGCAGTGATCACCGGGACAGATTTTACAATGAGCAGTTCTTC.